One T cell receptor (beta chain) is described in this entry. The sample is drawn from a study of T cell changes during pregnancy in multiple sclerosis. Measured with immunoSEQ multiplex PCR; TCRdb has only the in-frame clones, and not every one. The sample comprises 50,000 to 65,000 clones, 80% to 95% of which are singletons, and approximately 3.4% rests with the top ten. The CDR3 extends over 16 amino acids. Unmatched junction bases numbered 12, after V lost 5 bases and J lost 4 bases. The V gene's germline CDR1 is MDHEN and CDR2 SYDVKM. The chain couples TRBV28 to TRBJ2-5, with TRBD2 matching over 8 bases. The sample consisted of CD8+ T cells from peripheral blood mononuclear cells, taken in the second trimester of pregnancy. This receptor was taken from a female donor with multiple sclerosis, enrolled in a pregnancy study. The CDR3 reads CASSPAPGLAVETQYF. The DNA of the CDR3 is TGTGCCAGCAGTCCGGCGCCAGGACTAGCCGTAGAGACCCAGTACTTC.